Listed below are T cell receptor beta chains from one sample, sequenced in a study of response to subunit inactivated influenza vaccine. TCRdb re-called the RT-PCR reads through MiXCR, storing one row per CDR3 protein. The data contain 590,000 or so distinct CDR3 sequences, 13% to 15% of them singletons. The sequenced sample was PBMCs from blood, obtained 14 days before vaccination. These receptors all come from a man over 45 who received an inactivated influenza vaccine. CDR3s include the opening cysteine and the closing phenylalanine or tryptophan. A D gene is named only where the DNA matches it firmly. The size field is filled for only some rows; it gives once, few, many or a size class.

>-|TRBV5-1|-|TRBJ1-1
CASSFLATDTEAFF
TGCGCCAGCAGCTTTTTAGCAACGGACACTGAAGCTTTCTTT
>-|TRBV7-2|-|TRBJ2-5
CASNNGETQYF
TGTGCCAGCAACAACGGAGAGACCCAGTACTTC
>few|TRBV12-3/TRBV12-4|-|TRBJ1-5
CASRWAEGGNQPQHF
TGTGCCAGCAGATGGGCCGAAGGGGGCAATCAGCCCCAGCATTTT
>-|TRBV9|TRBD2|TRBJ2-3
CASAGTSVTDTQYF
TGTGCCAGCGCCGGGACTAGCGTAACAGATACGCAGTATTTT
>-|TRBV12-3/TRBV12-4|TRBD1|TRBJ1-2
CASSFDRVPNYGYTF
TGTGCCAGCAGTTTTGACAGGGTTCCTAACTATGGCTACACCTTC
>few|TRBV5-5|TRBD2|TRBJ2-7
CASSLAGGLGEQYF
TGTGCCAGCAGCTTGGCCGGGGGGTTGGGCGAGCAGTACTTC
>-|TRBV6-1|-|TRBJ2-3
CASRIWDATDTQYF
TGTGCCAGCAGGATATGGGACGCTACAGATACGCAGTATTTT
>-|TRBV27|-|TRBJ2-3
CASSFGGRGRPLNTDTQYF
TGTGCCAGCAGTTTTGGGGGCAGGGGTCGCCCACTTAACACAGATACGCAGTATTTT
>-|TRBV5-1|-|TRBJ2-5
CASSWRGQQETQYF
TGCGCCAGCAGCTGGCGGGGACAGCAAGAGACCCAGTACTTC
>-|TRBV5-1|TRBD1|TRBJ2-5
CASSLDRALPETQYF
TGCGCCAGCAGCTTAGACAGGGCATTACCAGAGACCCAGTACTTC
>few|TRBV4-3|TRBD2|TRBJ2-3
CASSQDGRSGRGETDTQYF
TGCGCCAGCAGCCAAGACGGGCGCAGCGGGAGAGGGGAGACAGATACGCAGTATTTT
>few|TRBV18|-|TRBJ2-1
CASSTGRDNEQFF
TGTGCCAGCTCGACCGGGCGGGACAATGAGCAGTTCTTC
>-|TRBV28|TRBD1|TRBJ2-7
CASSRDRGQYEQYF
TGTGCCAGCAGCCGTGACAGGGGGCAATACGAGCAGTACTTC
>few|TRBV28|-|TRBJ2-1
CAASGALDSYNEQFF
TGTGCCGCCTCCGGAGCGCTCGACTCCTACAATGAGCAGTTCTTC
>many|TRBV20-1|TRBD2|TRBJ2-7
CSAGTSGYEQYF
TGCAGTGCTGGGACTAGCGGCTACGAGCAGTACTTC
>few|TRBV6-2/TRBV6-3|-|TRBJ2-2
CASSYSVVLRELFF
TGTGCCAGCAGTTACTCCGTAGTCCTCCGGGAGCTGTTTTTT
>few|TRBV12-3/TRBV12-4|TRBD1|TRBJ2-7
CASSPTGQTYEQYF
TGTGCCAGCAGCCCCACGGGACAGACCTACGAGCAGTACTTC
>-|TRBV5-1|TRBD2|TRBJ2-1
CASSLSGLAVSYEQFF
TGCGCCAGCAGCTTGTCCGGACTAGCGGTTTCATACGAGCAGTTCTTC
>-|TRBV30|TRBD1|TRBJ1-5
CACNTGTGVTLDQPQHF
TGTGCCTGCAACACCGGGACAGGTGTTACGTTGGATCAGCCCCAGCATTTT
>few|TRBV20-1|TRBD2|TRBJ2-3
CSAKGGREDTQYF
TGCAGTGCTAAGGGCGGGAGGGAAGATACGCAGTATTTT
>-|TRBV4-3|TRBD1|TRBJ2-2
CASSRGQGAIGELFF
TGCGCCAGCAGCCGGGGACAGGGGGCGATCGGGGAGCTGTTTTTT
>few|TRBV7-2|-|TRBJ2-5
CASSLDRLQETQYF
TGTGCCAGCAGCTTGGACAGACTCCAAGAGACCCAGTACTTC
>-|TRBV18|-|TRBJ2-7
CASSHGQGGDYEQYF
TGTGCCAGCTCACACGGACAGGGAGGGGACTACGAGCAGTACTTC
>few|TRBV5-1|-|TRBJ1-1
CASSYRDFTEAFF
TGCGCCAGCAGCTACCGGGACTTCACTGAAGCTTTCTTT